This T cell receptor (beta chain) was identified in a study of regulatory T cells in long-lasting Graves disease. Germline values: CDR1 SGHTA, CDR2 FQGNSA. This CDR3 spans 16 amino acids. Time point described: persistent/refractory GD, antithyroid drugs over 5 years with positive TRAb. There was RNA extracted from PBMCs, and the TCR library was made from it. Turning to this clonotype: A clone one base away is much larger, so this may be a read error.

Researchers made TCR beta libraries by using iRepertoire HTBI primers and running Arm-PCR on CDR3 regions. TCRdb itself ran the multiplex PCR reads through MiXCR, one entry per CDR3 protein. Among approximately 380,000 distinct CDR3 sequences, around 20% were seen once, and the ten largest hold roughly 20%. This specimen was peripheral blood mononuclear cells (PBMCs), taken when the disease was refractory, from a patient treated with antithyroid drugs. This clonotype was sampled from a female donor with Graves disease. The gene calls are TRBV7-2 and TRBJ2-5; D assignment may be TRBD1 or TRBD2 (5 bases each). The CDR3 DNA sequence: TGTGCCAGCAGCCCCTGGACTGGGACCGATAGTGAGACCCAGCACTTC. As protein: CASSPWTGTDSETQHF.